The 32 T cell receptor beta chains in this list originate from one sample, sequenced in a study of cytomegalovirus exposure and HLA in healthy donors. The study ran its PCR with 60 Vbeta and 13 Jbeta primers. Clones were sequenced by immunoSEQ multiplex PCR, and TCRdb holds only the in-frame ones, with some missing. Of some 150,000 clones detected, 60% to 85% appear once; the ten largest clones hold 6.3%. Sample: PBMCs. These receptors were taken from a man in his fifties or sixties in good health and CMV-seropositive.

V gene TRBV28 combines with J gene TRBJ2-7; weak D call: TRBD1 (5 bases). Looked up from germline, CDR1 is MDHEN and CDR2 is SYDVKM. This CDR3 comprises 11 residues. V was trimmed by 6 bases and J by 6 bases, leaving 9 bases between them. The CDR3 region has the DNA TGTGCCAGCAGCTCAGGGTTCGAGCAGTACTTC. This gives the protein CASSSGFEQYF.

Points on this clone: At the DNA level, this CDR3 is encoded by other sequences in the same sample as well. The V and J genes are TRBV6-1 and TRBJ2-7; 12 bases map to TRBD2. Losses at the gene ends were 1 base for V and 4 bases for J; bases not matched to a gene: 2. Germline V lookup: CDR1 MNHNS, CDR2 SASEGT. CDR3 length: 15 residues. CDR3 nucleotides: TGTGCCAGCAGTGAAGGACTAGCGGGAGTTTACGAGCAGTACTTC. It specifies CASSEGLAGVYEQYF.

The rearrangement joins TRBV9 to TRBJ2-3, with a tentative D call TRBD1 (5 bases). The CDR3 is 13 residues long. Trimming took off 2 bases at V and 6 bases at J, with 10 bases between the two ends. Germline V CDR1 and CDR2: SGDLS, YYNGEE. CDR3 loop: CASSVGRGDTQYF. For the CDR3, the DNA is TGTGCCAGCAGCGTCGGTAGGGGTGATACGCAGTATTTT.

The gene calls are TRBV5-6 and TRBJ2-7, with 10 bases identical to TRBD1. CDR3 size: 15 residues. J lost 1 base, V lost 5 bases, and 6 bases had no gene match. Germline V CDR1 and CDR2: SGHDT, YYEEEE. The CDR3 DNA follows: TGTGCCAGCAGTCCCACGGGACAGGGGTCCTACGAGCAGTACTTC. Protein: CASSPTGQGSYEQYF. The full variable domain, with the rest looked up from reference TRBV5-6 and TRBJ2-7, is DAGVTQSPTHLIKTRGQQVTLRCSPKSGHDTVSWYQQALGQGPQFIFQYYEEEERQRGNFPDRFSGHQFPNYSSELNVNALLLGDSALYLCASSPTGQGSYEQYFGPGTRLTVT.

J is TRBJ1-4 and V is TRBV5-5; 8 bases match TRBD1. The CDR3 is made up of 14 amino acids. V lost 0 bases to trimming and J lost 11 bases; unmatched junction nucleotides: 6. Germline V CDR1 and CDR2: SGHKS, YYEKEE (reference sequence). The CDR3 spells CASSLVDRVGKLFF. CDR3 sequence (DNA): TGTGCCAGCAGCTTGGTGGACAGGGTGGGGAAACTGTTTTTT.

The chain couples TRBV7-9 to TRBJ2-5; D not certain. Germline loops: CDR1 SEHNR, CDR2 FQNEAQ (reference sequence). Trimming took off 1 base at V and 5 bases at J, with 14 bases between the two ends. This CDR3 has 15 amino acids. CDR3: CASSLGSADWETQYF. CDR3 sequence (DNA): TGTGCCAGCAGCTTAGGGTCCGCAGATTGGGAGACCCAGTACTTC.

The chain links TRBV27 to TRBJ2-7; 10 bases map to TRBD2. This CDR3 spans 12 amino acids. From germline, CDR1 is MNHEY and CDR2 SMNVEV (reference sequence). Trimming took 6 bases from V and 10 from J; bases not matched to a gene: 6. The CDR3 loop reads CASRPSGSLQYF. CDR3 in DNA: TGTGCCAGCAGGCCTAGCGGGAGTCTTCAGTACTTC.

The gene calls are TRBV27 and TRBJ1-2; the D is unclear. This CDR3 is built from 15 residues. CDR1 is MNHEY and CDR2 is SMNVEV in the germline V gene (reference sequence). Trimming shortened V by 1 base and J by 2 bases, and 11 bases separated the two germline ends. The CDR3 DNA reads as TGTGCCAGCAGTTTATTCCCTCGCGGGAACTATGGCTACACCTTC. Encoded protein: CASSLFPRGNYGYTF.

This clone has a handful of counts. CDR3 DNA: TGTGCCAGCAGCTTCGGTCTAGCGATCTACAATGAGCAGTTCTTC. Its translation: CASSFGLAIYNEQFF. The chain employs TRBV5-4 and TRBJ2-1; D might be TRBD2 (6 bases). V lost 2 bases to trimming and J lost 3 bases, with 12 bases between them. Per germline, CDR1 SGHNT and CDR2 YYREEE (reference sequence). The CDR3 is 15 residues long.

The chain combines TRBV6-5 with TRBJ2-2; D gene unclear. Germline loops: CDR1 MNHEY, CDR2 SVGAGI. The CDR3 is 12 residues long. Trimming cost V 6 bases and J 6 bases, with 8 bases left between them. DNA for the CDR3: TGTGCCAGCAGCCGTGTCCCCGGGGAGCTGTTTTTT. This gives the protein CASSRVPGELFF.

In DNA form, the CDR3 reads TGCGCCAGCAGCGGGCAAGGGGACAGGGGCTCCTATGGCTACACCTTC. It specifies CASSGQGDRGSYGYTF. V and J are TRBV4-1 and TRBJ1-2; TRBD1 agrees at 10 bases. The CDR3 is made up of 16 amino acids. V gave up 5 bases and J gave up 4 bases; unmatched junction bases: 10. Germline V lookup: CDR1 MGHRA, CDR2 YSYEKL.

Of note for this clone: Other DNA sequences in this sample translate to the same CDR3. The chain recombines TRBV28 with TRBJ1-5, with 10 nucleotides matching TRBD1. The CDR3 is made up of 15 amino acids. Germline assignment: CDR1 MDHEN and CDR2 SYDVKM. Trimming took 6 bases from V and 3 from J; bases not matched to a gene: 5. CDR3 loop: CASSRDRGDNQPQHF. The CDR3, as DNA: TGTGCCAGCAGCCGGGACAGGGGCGACAATCAGCCCCAGCATTTT.

J is TRBJ2-5 and V is TRBV5-1, with TRBD2 matching 9 bases. With 3 bases clipped from V and 5 bases from J, the junction kept 8 bases outside the gene matches. The CDR3 is 15 amino acids. Germline V gene lookup returns CDR1 SGHRS and CDR2 YFSETQ. The DNA for the CDR3 is TGCGCCAGCAGCTCTACCGGGACTAGCTACGAGACCCAGTACTTC. Protein product: CASSSTGTSYETQYF.

This clone appeared a single time. V is TRBV11-2 and J is TRBJ2-1, with 7 positions matching TRBD2. This CDR3 is built from 16 residues. Losses at the gene ends were 6 bases for V and 6 bases for J; bases not matched to a gene: 14. Germline V CDR1 and CDR2: SGHAT, FQNNGV. This CDR3 reads CASRPSVGGPGNEQFF. The CDR3, as DNA: TGTGCCAGCAGACCGTCTGTGGGAGGGCCGGGCAATGAGCAGTTCTTC.

The chain recombines TRBV7-9 with TRBJ1-1; D perhaps matches TRBD1 (6 bases). The CDR3 has 15 amino acids. Germline V gene sequence: CDR1 SEHNR, CDR2 FQNEAQ (reference sequence). V lost 5 bases and J 4 bases, leaving 17 bases between the germline ends. The CDR3 nucleotides read TGTGCCAGCAGCCCTGAGGGGGGAGGGAGCACTGAAGCTTTCTTT. Translating gives CASSPEGGGSTEAFF. Variable domain in full (rest from reference TRBV7-9 and TRBJ1-1): DTGVSQNPRHKITKRGQNVTFRCDPISEHNRLYWYRQTLGQGPEFLTYFQNEAQLEKSRLLSDRFSAERPKGSFSTLEIQRTEQGDSAMYLCASSPEGGGSTEAFFGQGTRLTVV.

Note on this clone: Other DNA variants within this sample encode the same CDR3. The V call is TRBV7-3, the J call TRBJ2-7; TRBD1 matches at 8 bases. CDR1 and CDR2 (germline): SGHTA, FQGTGA. Trimming cost V 8 bases and J 4 bases; bases outside gene matches: 4. This CDR3 is 12 amino acids long. The CDR3 nucleotides read TGTGCCAGCGGACAGGGCCCGTACGAGCAGTACTTC. Amino acids: CASGQGPYEQYF.

The J gene is TRBJ1-4, the V gene TRBV23-1; TRBD1 agrees at 9 bases. TRBV23-1 is assigned to the ORF class and has an uncertain function. Trimming took 2 bases from V and 8 from J; bases not matched to a gene: 12. This CDR3 contains 17 residues. The CDR3 reads CASSQKAPGQGGEKLFF. DNA for the CDR3: TGCGCCAGCAGTCAAAAAGCACCGGGACAGGGAGGAGAAAAACTGTTTTTT.

The chain links TRBV11-2 to TRBJ2-5, with TRBD1 matching 9 bases. V lost 4 bases to trimming and J lost 5 bases; unmatched junction nucleotides: 8. The CDR3 runs 15 residues. CDR1 is SGHAT, CDR2 FQNNGV, per germline. CDR3 residues: CASSSRTGDGETQYF. The CDR3 region has the DNA TGTGCCAGCAGCTCTCGGACAGGGGACGGGGAGACCCAGTACTTC. Combining the CDR3 with reference TRBV11-2 and TRBJ2-5 gives the whole variable domain EAGVAQSPRYKIIEKRQSVAFWCNPISGHATLYWYQQILGQGPKLLIQFQNNGVVDDSQLPKDRFSAERLKGVDSTLKIQPAKLEDSAVYLCASSSRTGDGETQYFGPGTRLLVL.

The chain combines TRBV28 with TRBJ2-1; D might be TRBD1 (5 bases). CDR1 and CDR2 from the germline V gene are MDHEN and SYDVKM. V dropped 7 bases and J dropped 1 base, with 11 bases sitting between them. The CDR3 is made up of 14 amino acids. The CDR3 DNA reads as TGTGCCAGCACCCTGGGGCTTTCCTACAATGAGCAGTTCTTC. This gives the protein CASTLGLSYNEQFF.

The rearrangement uses TRBV6-5 and TRBJ2-7; TRBD2 is a possible D gene (6 bases). The CDR3 spans 13 residues. Germline loops: CDR1 MNHEY, CDR2 SVGAGI. V lost 2 bases and J 5 bases, leaving 10 bases between the germline ends. The CDR3: CASSYRGKHEQYF. CDR3 sequence (DNA): TGTGCCAGCAGTTACCGGGGGAAGCACGAGCAGTACTTC.

This clone showed up just a few times. The chain combines TRBV15 with TRBJ1-5, with D possibly matching TRBD1 (5 bases). The CDR3 runs to 13 residues. V lost 8 bases and J lost 6, with 14 bases in between. In germline, CDR1 is LNHNV, CDR2 YYDKDF (reference sequence). The CDR3 here is CATGADSAQPQHF. The CDR3 nucleotides read TGTGCCACCGGGGCCGACAGCGCTCAGCCCCAGCATTTT.

This clone was detected a few times. The rearrangement uses TRBV5-1 and TRBJ2-7; TRBD1 matches at 9 bases. In germline, CDR1 is SGHRS, CDR2 YFSETQ. This CDR3 is built from 16 residues. Trimming cost V 5 bases and J 6 bases; bases outside gene matches: 15. The chain's CDR3 is CASRATAGQGSSEQYF. CDR3 DNA sequence: TGCGCCAGCAGGGCTACCGCGGGACAGGGTTCATCCGAGCAGTACTTC.

A single count supports this clone. The chain is built from TRBV5-1 and TRBJ2-2, with 12 bases identical to TRBD2. CDR3 size: 15 residues. V lost 3 bases and J lost 5; bases outside the gene matches: 2. Germline V gene lookup returns CDR1 SGHRS and CDR2 YFSETQ. The CDR3 nucleotides are TGCGCCAGCAGCTGGGGGACTAGCGGGACCGGGGAGCTGTTTTTT. Its translation is CASSWGTSGTGELFF.

This sequence joins TRBV18 and TRBJ2-7; no reliable D call. Deletions cut 2 bases from V and 0 bases from J, with 14 bases between. CDR3 length: 16 residues. Germline V gene data show CDR1 as KGHSH and CDR2 as LQKENI. The CDR3 DNA follows: TGTGCCAGCTCACCATACGGCGCGAGGAGCTCCTACGAGCAGTACTTC. Translation: CASSPYGARSSYEQYF.

There are a few counts of this clone. The rearrangement joins TRBV4-1 to TRBJ2-5, with TRBD2 matching 7 bases. Judging by the DNA end, TRBJ2-7 fits better; the J call may be wrong. The CDR3 sequence is 16 residues long. CDR1 and CDR2 from the germline V gene are MGHRA and YSYEKL. CDR3 sequence (DNA): TGCGCCAGCAGCAGTTTGGGGATAGCGGGTACCTACGAGCAGTACTTC. This gives the protein CASSSLGIAGTYEQYF.

The V call is TRBV10-1, the J call TRBJ1-4; perhaps TRBD1 as D (6 bases). V was shortened by 3 bases and J by 5 bases, with 7 bases between the two germline ends. The germline CDR1 and CDR2 sequences are WNHNN and SYGVQD (reference sequence). CDR3 length equals 13 residues. CDR3 sequence (DNA): TGCGCCAGCAGTGACGGACAGAATGAAAAACTGTTTTTT. Protein: CASSDGQNEKLFF.

This clone was recorded a few times. This rearrangement joins TRBV2 to TRBJ1-6, with D possibly TRBD1 on 5 matching bases. The CDR3 is 14 amino acids. Trimming removed 7 bases from V and 5 bases from J, with 12 bases in between. CDR1 and CDR2 (germline): SNHLY, FYNNEI. CDR3 region: CASTPQGNNSPLHF. The CDR3 bases are TGTGCCAGCACCCCCCAGGGAAATAATTCACCCCTCCACTTT.

There are a few counts of this clone. V is TRBV6-1 and J is TRBJ2-7; a possible D gene is TRBD2 (5 bases). Germline CDR1 reads MNHNS; CDR2 reads SASEGT. The length of the CDR3 is 15 residues. The V and J ends lost 0 bases and 1 base respectively, with 10 bases between them. The CDR3 nucleotides read TGTGCCAGCAGTGAAGCGCCGGGGAGTTCCTACGAGCAGTACTTC. Translated: CASSEAPGSSYEQYF.

The chain joins TRBV6-1 to TRBJ2-1, with 13 bases matching TRBD2. Germline CDR1 MNHNS, CDR2 SASEGT. The CDR3 length is 14 residues. V lost 6 bases to trimming and J lost 6 bases; unmatched junction nucleotides: 2. The CDR3 DNA sequence: TGTGCCAGCAGCCGGACTAGCGGGAGCAATGAGCAGTTCTTC. Encoded protein: CASSRTSGSNEQFF.

This rearrangement joins TRBV5-4 to TRBJ2-2; unclear D gene. Germline-derived CDR1 and CDR2 are SGHNT and YYREEE (reference sequence). The CDR3 runs 14 residues. V was clipped by 0 bases and J by 2 bases, with 5 bases between them. This chain's CDR3 is CASSLAFNTGELFF. The CDR3 DNA follows: TGTGCCAGCAGCTTGGCGTTTAACACCGGGGAGCTGTTTTTT. Variable domain in full (rest from reference TRBV5-4 and TRBJ2-2): ETGVTQSPTHLIKTRGQQVTLRCSSQSGHNTVSWYQQALGQGPQFIFQYYREEENGRGNFPPRFSGLQFPNYSSELNVNALELDDSALYLCASSLAFNTGELFFGEGSRLTVL.

The J gene is TRBJ2-1, the V gene TRBV18; 13 positions agree with TRBD2. CDR3 size: 16 residues. The V segment lost 1 base and the J segment 6 bases; nucleotides outside the gene matches: 3. Germline loops: CDR1 KGHSH, CDR2 LQKENI. The CDR3 loop is CASSPQGLAGSNEQFF. The CDR3, as DNA: TGTGCCAGCTCACCACAGGGACTAGCGGGATCCAATGAGCAGTTCTTC.

A few counts support this clone. This chain uses TRBV28 with TRBJ2-4; possible D gene TRBD1, 6 bases. The V gene's germline CDR1 is MDHEN and CDR2 SYDVKM. V dropped 8 bases and J dropped 0 bases, with 8 bases sitting between them. The CDR3 runs to 13 residues. CDR3 residues: CASGGAAKNIQYF. CDR3 DNA: TGTGCCAGCGGGGGCGCAGCCAAAAACATTCAGTACTTC.